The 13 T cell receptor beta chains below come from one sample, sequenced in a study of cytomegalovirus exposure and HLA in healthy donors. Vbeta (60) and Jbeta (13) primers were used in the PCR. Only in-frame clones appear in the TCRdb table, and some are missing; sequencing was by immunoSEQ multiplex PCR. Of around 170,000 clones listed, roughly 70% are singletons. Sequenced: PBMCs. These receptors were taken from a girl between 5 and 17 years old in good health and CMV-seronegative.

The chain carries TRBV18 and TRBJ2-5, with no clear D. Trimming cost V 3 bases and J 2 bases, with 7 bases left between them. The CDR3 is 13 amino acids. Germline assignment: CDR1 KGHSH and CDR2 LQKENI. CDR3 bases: TGTGCCAGCTCACCTTCGGTGCAAGAGACCCAGTACTTC. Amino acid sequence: CASSPSVQETQYF.

The CDR3 loop reads CAWSVQQGWLGNTEAFF. The CDR3, as DNA: TGTGCCTGGAGTGTCCAACAGGGGTGGCTTGGGAACACTGAAGCTTTCTTT. The chain is built from TRBV30 and TRBJ1-1, with 7 bases that match TRBD1. Germline V gives CDR1 GTSNPN, CDR2 SVGIG (reference sequence). This CDR3 is 17 amino acids long. The J segment lost 1 base and the V segment lost 0 bases, leaving 11 bases of the junction unmatched. Full variable domain (missing parts from reference TRBV30 and TRBJ1-1): SQTIHQWPATLVQPVGSPLSLECTVEGTSNPNLYWYRQAAGRGLQLLFYSVGIGQISSEVPQNLSASRPQDRQFILSSKKLLLSDSGFYLCAWSVQQGWLGNTEAFFGQGTRLTVV.

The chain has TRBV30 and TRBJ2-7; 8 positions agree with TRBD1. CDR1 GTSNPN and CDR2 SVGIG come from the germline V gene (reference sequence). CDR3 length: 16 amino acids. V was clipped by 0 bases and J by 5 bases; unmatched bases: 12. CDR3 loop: CAWSVERTGTRNEQYF. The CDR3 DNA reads TGTGCCTGGAGTGTGGAGAGGACAGGGACTCGGAACGAGCAGTACTTC.

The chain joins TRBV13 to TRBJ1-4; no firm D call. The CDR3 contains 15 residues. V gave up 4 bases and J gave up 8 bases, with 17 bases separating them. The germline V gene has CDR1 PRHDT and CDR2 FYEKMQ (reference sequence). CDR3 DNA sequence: TGTGCCAGCAGCTATCGACCCGGGGAGAGCGAAAAACTGTTTTTT. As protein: CASSYRPGESEKLFF.

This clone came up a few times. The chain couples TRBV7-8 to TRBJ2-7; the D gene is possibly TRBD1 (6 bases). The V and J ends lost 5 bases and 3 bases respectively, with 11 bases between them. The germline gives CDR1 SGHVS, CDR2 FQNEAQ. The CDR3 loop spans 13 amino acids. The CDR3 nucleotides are TGTGCCAGCAGCCCCAGGACAGACTACGAGCAGTACTTC. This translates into CASSPRTDYEQYF.

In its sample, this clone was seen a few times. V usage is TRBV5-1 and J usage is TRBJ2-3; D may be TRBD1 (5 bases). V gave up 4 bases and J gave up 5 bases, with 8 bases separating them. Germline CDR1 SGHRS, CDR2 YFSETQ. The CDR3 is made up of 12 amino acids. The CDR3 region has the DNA TGCGCCAGCAGCCAAAGGGGAGATACGCAGTATTTT. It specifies CASSQRGDTQYF.

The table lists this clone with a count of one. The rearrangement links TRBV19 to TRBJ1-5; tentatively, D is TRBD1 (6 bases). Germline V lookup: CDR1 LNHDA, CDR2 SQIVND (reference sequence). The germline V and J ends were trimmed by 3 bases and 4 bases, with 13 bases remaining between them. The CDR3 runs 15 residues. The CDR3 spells CASSMDSSPNQPQHF. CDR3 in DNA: TGTGCCAGTAGTATGGACAGTTCCCCGAATCAGCCCCAGCATTTT.

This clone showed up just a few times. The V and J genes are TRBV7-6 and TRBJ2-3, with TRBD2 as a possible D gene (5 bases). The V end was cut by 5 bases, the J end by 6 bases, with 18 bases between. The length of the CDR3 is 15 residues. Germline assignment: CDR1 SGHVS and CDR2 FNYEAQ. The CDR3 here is CASSPGMVLGDTQYF. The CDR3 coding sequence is TGTGCCAGCAGCCCCGGGATGGTACTAGGGGATACGCAGTATTTT.

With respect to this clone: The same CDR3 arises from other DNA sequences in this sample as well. The CDR3 protein is CASSLRQAGETQYF. CDR3 DNA sequence: TGCGCCAGCAGCTTGAGGCAGGCAGGCGAGACCCAGTACTTC. V is TRBV5-1 and J is TRBJ2-5; D uncertain. The V and J ends lost 1 base and 5 bases respectively, with 12 bases between them. CDR1 SGHRS and CDR2 YFSETQ come from the germline V gene. The CDR3 has 14 amino acids.

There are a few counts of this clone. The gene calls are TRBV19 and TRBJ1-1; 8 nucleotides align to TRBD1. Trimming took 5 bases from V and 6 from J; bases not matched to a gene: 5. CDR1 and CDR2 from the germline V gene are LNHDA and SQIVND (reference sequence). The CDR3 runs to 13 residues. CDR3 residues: CASSHQTGAEAFF. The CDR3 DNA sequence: TGTGCCAGTAGTCACCAGACAGGGGCTGAAGCTTTCTTT.

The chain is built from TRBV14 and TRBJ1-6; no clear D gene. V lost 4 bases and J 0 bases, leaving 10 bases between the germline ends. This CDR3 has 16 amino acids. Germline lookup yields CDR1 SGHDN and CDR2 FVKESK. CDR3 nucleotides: TGTGCCAGCAGCCCGATACGGAGCTCCTATAATTCACCCCTCCACTTT. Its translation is CASSPIRSSYNSPLHF.

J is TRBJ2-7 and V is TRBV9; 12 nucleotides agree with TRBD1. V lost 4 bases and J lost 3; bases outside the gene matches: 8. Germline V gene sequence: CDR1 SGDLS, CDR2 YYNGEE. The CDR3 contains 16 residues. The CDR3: CASSLRGTGGFYEQYF. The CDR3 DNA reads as TGTGCCAGCAGCCTGAGAGGGACAGGGGGCTTCTACGAGCAGTACTTC.

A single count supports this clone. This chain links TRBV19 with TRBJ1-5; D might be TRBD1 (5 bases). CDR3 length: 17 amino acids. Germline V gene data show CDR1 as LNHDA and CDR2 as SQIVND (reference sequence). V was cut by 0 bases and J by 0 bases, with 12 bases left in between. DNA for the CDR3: TGTGCCAGTAGTATAGACCGGAGACAGTATAGCAATCAGCCCCAGCATTTT. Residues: CASSIDRRQYSNQPQHF.